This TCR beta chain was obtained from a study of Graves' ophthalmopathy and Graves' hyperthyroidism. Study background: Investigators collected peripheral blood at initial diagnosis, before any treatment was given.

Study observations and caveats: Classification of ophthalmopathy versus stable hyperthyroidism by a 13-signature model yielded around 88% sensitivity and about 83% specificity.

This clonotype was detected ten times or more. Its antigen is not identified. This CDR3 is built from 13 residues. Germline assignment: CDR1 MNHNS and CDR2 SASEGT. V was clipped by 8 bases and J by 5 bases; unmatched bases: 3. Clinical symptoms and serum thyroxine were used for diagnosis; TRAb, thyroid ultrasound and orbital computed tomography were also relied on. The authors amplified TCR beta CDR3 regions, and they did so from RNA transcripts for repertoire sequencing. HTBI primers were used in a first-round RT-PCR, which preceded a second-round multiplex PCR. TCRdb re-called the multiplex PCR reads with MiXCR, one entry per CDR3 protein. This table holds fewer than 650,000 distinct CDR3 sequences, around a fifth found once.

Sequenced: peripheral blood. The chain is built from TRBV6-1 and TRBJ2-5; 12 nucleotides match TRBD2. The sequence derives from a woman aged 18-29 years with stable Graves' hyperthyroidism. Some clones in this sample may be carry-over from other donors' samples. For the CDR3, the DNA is TGTGCCAGCGATGGACTAGCGGGGGAGACCCAGTACTTC. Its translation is CASDGLAGETQYF.